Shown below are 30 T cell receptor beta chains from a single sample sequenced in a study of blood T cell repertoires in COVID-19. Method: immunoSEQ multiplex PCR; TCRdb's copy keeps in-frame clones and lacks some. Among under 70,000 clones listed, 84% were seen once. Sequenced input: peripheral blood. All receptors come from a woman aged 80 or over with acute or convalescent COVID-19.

The CDR3 loop reads CASSLAQLTGDEQYF. The CDR3 DNA follows: TGCGCCAGCAGCTTGGCTCAACTGACAGGGGACGAGCAGTACTTC. The rearrangement uses TRBV5-1 and TRBJ2-7; 8 nucleotides align to TRBD1. This CDR3 is built from 15 residues. V dropped 0 bases and J dropped 5; count of bases not matched to a gene: 7. Germline V gene sequence: CDR1 SGHRS, CDR2 YFSETQ.

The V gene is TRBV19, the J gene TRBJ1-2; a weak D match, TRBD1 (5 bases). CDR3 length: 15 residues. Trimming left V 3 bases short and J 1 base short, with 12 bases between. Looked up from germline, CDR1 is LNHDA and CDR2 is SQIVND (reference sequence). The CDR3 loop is CASSIGRGFNYGYTF. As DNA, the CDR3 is TGTGCCAGTAGTATCGGGAGGGGTTTTAACTATGGCTACACCTTC.

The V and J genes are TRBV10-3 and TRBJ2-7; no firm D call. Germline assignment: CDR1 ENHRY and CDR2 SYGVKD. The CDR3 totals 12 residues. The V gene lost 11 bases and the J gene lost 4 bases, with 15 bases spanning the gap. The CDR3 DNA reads TGTGCCTCGAGGAGAGGTGTATACGAGCAGTACTTC. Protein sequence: CASRRGVYEQYF.

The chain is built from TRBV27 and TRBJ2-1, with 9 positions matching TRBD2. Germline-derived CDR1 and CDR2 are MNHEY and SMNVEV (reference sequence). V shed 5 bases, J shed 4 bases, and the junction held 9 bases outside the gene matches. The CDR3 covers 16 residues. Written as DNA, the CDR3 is TGTGCCAGCAGTCCCCTCGGACTAGCGAGTTACAATGAGCAGTTCTTC. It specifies CASSPLGLASYNEQFF.

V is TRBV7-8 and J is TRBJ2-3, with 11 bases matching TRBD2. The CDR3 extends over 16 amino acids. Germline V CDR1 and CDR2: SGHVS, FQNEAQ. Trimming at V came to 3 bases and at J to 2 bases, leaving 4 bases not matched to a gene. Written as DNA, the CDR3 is TGTGCCAGCAGCTTTACTAGCGGGGGCAACACAGATACGCAGTATTTT. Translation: CASSFTSGGNTDTQYF.

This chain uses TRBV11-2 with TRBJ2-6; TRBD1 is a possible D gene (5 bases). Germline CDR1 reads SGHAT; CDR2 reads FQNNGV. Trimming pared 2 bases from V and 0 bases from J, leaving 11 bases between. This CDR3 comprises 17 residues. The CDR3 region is CASSLTGHLSGANVLTF. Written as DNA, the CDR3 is TGTGCCAGCAGCTTAACCGGACATCTCTCTGGGGCCAACGTCCTGACTTTC.

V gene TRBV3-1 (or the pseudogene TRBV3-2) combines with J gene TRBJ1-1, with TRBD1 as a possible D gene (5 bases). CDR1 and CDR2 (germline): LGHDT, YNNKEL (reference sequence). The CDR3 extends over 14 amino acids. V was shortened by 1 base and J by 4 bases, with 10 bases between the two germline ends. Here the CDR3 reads CASSQGAGPTEAFF. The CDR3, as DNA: TGTGCCAGCAGCCAAGGGGCAGGGCCCACTGAAGCTTTCTTT.

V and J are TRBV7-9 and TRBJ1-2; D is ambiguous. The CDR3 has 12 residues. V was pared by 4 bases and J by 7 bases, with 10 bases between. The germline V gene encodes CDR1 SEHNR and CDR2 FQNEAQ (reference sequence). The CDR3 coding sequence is TGTGCCAGCAGCTCTAGTCAGTTTGGCTACACCTTC. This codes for CASSSSQFGYTF. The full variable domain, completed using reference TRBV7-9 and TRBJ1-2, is DTGVSQNPRHKITKRGQNVTFRCDPISEHNRLYWYRQTLGQGPEFLTYFQNEAQLEKSRLLSDRFSAERPKGSFSTLEIQRTEQGDSAMYLCASSSSQFGYTFGSGTRLTVV.

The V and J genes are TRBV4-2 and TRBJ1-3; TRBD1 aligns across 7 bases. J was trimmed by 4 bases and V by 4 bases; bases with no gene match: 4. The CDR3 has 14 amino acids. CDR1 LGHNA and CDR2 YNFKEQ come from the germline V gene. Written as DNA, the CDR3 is TGTGCCAGCAGCCCCCGGGACAGCGGAAACACCATATATTTT. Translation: CASSPRDSGNTIYF.

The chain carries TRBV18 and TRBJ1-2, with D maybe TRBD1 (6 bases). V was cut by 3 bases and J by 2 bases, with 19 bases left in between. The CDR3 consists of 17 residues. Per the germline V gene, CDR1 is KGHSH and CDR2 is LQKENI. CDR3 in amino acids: CASSPLSIQGSNYGYTF. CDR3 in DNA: TGTGCCAGCTCACCCCTTTCAATACAGGGTTCCAACTATGGCTACACCTTC.

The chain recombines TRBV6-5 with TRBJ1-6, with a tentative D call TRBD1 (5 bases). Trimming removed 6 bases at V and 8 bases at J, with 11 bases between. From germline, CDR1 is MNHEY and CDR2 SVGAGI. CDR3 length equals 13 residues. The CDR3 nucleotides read TGTGCCAGCAGCCCCGGGACTCATTCACCCCTCCACTTT. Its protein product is CASSPGTHSPLHF.

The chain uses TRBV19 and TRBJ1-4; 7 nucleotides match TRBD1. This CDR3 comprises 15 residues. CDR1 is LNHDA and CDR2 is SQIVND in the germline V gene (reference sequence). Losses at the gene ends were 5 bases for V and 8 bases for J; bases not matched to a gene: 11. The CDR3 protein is CASSAGGDSREKLFF. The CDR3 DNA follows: TGTGCCAGTAGTGCCGGGGGGGACAGCCGGGAAAAACTGTTTTTT.

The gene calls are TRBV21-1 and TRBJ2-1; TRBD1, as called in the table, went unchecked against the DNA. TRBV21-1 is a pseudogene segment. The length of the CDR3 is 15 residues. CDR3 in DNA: TGTGCCAGCAGCAAAGTTAATCCAGAACACAATGAGCAGTTCTTC. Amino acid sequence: CASSKVNPEHNEQFF.

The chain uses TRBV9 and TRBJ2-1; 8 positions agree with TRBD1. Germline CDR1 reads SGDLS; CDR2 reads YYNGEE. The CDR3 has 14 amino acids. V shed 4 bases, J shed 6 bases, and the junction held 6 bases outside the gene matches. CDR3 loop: CASSPWTGSNEQFF. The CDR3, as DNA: TGTGCCAGCAGCCCCTGGACAGGGAGCAATGAGCAGTTCTTC.

CDR3 sequence reads: CASSLGASAEAFF. In DNA, the CDR3 is TGTGCCAGTAGTTTGGGCGCGTCCGCCGAGGCTTTCTTT. J is TRBJ1-1 and V is TRBV19; D not certain. Germline values: CDR1 LNHDA, CDR2 SQIVND (reference sequence). Trimming left V 5 bases short and J 11 bases short, with 18 bases between. The CDR3 runs to 13 residues.

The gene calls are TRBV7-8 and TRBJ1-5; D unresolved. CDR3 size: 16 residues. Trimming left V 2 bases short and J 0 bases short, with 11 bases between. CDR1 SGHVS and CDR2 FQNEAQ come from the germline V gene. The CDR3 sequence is CASSLITDYSNQPQHF. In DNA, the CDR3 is TGTGCCAGCAGCTTAATAACAGATTATAGCAATCAGCCCCAGCATTTT.

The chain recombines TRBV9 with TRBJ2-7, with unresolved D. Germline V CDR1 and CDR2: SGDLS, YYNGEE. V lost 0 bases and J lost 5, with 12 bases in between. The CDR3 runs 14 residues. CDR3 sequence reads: CASSVAFGTDEQYF. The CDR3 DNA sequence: TGTGCCAGCAGCGTAGCGTTTGGTACTGACGAGCAGTACTTC.

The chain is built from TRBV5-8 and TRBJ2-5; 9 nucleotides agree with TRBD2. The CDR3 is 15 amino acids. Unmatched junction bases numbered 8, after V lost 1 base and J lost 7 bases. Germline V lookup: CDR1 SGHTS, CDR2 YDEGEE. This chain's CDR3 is CASSLQRGVRGTQYF. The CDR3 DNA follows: TGTGCCAGCAGCTTGCAGCGGGGGGTCCGGGGGACCCAGTACTTC.

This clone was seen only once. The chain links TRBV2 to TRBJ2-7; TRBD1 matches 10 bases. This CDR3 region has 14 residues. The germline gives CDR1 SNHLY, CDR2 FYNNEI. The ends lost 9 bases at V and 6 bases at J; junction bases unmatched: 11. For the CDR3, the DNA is TGTGCCAGTAGGACAGGGGGGTTAAAAGGCGAGCAGTACTTC. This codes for CASRTGGLKGEQYF.

The CDR3 coding sequence is TGTGCCAGCAGATCGACAGGATCCGACTATGGCTACACCTTC. As protein: CASRSTGSDYGYTF. This chain connects TRBV6-4 to TRBJ1-2; a weak D match, TRBD1 (6 bases). The CDR3 contains 14 residues. Germline V lookup: CDR1 MRHNA, CDR2 SNTAGT. V was cut by 6 bases and J by 3 bases, with 14 bases left in between.

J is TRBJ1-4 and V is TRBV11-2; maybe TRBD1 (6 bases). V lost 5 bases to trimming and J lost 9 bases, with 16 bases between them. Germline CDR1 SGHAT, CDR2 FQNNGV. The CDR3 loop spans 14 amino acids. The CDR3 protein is CASSNRGGGQKLFF. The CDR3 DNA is TGTGCCAGCAGCAACCGAGGGGGAGGGCAAAAACTGTTTTTT.

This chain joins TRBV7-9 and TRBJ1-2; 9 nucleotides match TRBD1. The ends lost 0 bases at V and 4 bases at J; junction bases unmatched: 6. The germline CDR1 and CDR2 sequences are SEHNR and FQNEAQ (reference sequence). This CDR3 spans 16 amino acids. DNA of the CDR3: TGTGCCAGCAGCTTAGCTGGACAGGGGAGAACCTATGGCTACACCTTC. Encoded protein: CASSLAGQGRTYGYTF.

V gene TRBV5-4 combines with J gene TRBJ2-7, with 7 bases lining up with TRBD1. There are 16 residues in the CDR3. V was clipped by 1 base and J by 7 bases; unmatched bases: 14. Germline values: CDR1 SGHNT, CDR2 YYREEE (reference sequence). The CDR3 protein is CASSLLGTAFRGEQYF. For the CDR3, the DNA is TGTGCCAGCAGCTTGCTAGGGACAGCATTTCGAGGGGAGCAGTACTTC. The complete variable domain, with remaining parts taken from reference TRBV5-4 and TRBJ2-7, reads ETGVTQSPTHLIKTRGQQVTLRCSSQSGHNTVSWYQQALGQGPQFIFQYYREEENGRGNFPPRFSGLQFPNYSSELNVNALELDDSALYLCASSLLGTAFRGEQYFGPGTRLTVT.

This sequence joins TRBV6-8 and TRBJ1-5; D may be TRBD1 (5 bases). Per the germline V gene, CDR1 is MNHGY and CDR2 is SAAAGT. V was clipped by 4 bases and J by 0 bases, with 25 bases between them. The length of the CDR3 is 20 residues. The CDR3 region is CASSWAYRSDRMYSNQPQHF. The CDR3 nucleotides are TGTGCCAGCAGTTGGGCATATCGTTCCGACAGAATGTATAGCAATCAGCCCCAGCATTTT.

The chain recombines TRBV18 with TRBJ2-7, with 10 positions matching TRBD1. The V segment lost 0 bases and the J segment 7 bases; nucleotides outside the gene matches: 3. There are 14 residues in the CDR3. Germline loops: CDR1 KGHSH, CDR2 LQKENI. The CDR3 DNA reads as TGTGCCAGCTCACCACCGACAGGGGGCTGGGAGCAGTACTTC. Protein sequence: CASSPPTGGWEQYF.

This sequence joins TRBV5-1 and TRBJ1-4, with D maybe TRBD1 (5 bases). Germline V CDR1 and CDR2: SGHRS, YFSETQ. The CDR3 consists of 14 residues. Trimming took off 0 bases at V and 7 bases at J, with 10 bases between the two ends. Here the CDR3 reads CASSLGQYSEKLFF. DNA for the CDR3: TGCGCCAGCAGCTTGGGACAGTACAGTGAAAAACTGTTTTTT.

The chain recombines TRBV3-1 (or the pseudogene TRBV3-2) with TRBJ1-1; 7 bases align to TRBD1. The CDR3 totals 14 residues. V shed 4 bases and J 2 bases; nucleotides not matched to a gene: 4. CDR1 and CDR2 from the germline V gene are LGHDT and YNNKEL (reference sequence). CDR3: CASSRGTDNTEAFF. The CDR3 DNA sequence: TGTGCCAGCAGCCGGGGGACAGACAACACTGAAGCTTTCTTT.

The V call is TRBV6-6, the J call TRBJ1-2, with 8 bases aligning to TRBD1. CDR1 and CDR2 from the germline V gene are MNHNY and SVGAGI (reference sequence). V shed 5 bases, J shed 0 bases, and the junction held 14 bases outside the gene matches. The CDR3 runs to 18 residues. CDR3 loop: CASSPSTGGTGANYGYTF. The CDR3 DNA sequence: TGTGCCAGCAGTCCCTCTACGGGCGGGACAGGAGCTAACTATGGCTACACCTTC.

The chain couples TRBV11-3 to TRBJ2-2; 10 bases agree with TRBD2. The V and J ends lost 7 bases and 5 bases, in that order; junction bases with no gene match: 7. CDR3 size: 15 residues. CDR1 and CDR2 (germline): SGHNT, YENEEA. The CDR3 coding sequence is TGTGCCAGCATCTCCCGGACTAGCGGTACCGGGGAGCTGTTTTTT. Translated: CASISRTSGTGELFF.

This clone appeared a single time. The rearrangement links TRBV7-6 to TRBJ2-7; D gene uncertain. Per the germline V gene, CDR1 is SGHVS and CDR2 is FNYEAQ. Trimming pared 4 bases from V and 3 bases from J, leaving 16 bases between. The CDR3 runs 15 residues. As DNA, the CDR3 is TGTGCCAGCAGCTCGAAATCAGGTTCTGGCTACGAGCAGTACTTC. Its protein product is CASSSKSGSGYEQYF.